These 32 T cell receptor beta chains were sequenced from one sample in a study of T-cell reconstitution after alpha-beta-depleted transplantation in children. The library targeted TCRbeta and was prepared with unique molecular identifiers. Each CDR3 protein gets one entry after TCRdb re-called the PCR reads with MiXCR. The sample contains hundreds of thousands of distinct CDR3 sequences, approximately 9.5% of which appear only once. The material sequenced was PBMCs from the stem cell graft donor, taken from the stem cell graft. These receptors originate from a human donor who donated a stem cell graft to a child with acute lymphoblastic leukemia.

Concerning this clonotype: Because the CDR3 is missing its conserved closing phenylalanine or tryptophan, this is likely a read error. The chain uses TRBV12-3 or TRBV12-4 and TRBJ1-6, with D possibly matching TRBD1 (6 bases). This CDR3 is built from 14 residues. The V end lost 7 bases, the J end lost 7 bases, and 14 bases lay between the germline ends. CDR3 nucleotide sequence: TGTGCCAGCAACGGGGGGCGCGGGAATTCACCCCTCCACTCT. This gives the protein CASNGGRGNSPLHS.

This clonotype was observed a few times. The rearrangement uses TRBV14 and TRBJ2-2; D call uncertain. The germline V gene encodes CDR1 SGHDN and CDR2 FVKESK. Trimming shortened V by 4 bases and J by 3 bases, and 9 bases separated the two germline ends. The CDR3 contains 14 residues. CDR3 sequence (DNA): TGTGCCAGCAGCCCTTCTGGGTACACCGGGGAGCTGTTTTTT. This translates into CASSPSGYTGELFF.

This clonotype was seen a few times. CDR3 bases: TGTGCCAGCAGCCCGGGCGGGGCCGGAACAGATACGCAGTATTTT. Its translation is CASSPGGAGTDTQYF. The rearrangement links TRBV7-2 to TRBJ2-3; possible D gene TRBD2, 6 bases. The CDR3 extends over 15 amino acids. V lost 5 bases to trimming and J lost 3 bases, with 15 bases between them. CDR1 is SGHTA and CDR2 is FQGNSA in the germline V gene.

This clonotype was seen only a few times. The chain links TRBV4-2 to TRBJ2-1; D possibly matches TRBD1 or TRBD2 (5 bases each). The CDR3 runs 15 residues. Looked up from germline, CDR1 is LGHNA and CDR2 is YNFKEQ. V was shortened by 4 bases and J by 0 bases, with 10 bases between the two germline ends. The CDR3 spells CASSRDESSYNEQFF. CDR3 nucleotides: TGTGCCAGCAGCCGGGACGAAAGCTCCTACAATGAGCAGTTCTTC.

This clonotype was recorded a few times. This chain connects TRBV27 to TRBJ1-2; weak D call: TRBD1 (6 bases). This CDR3 comprises 16 residues. Germline V gene lookup returns CDR1 MNHEY and CDR2 SMNVEV (reference sequence). V lost 0 bases and J 4 bases, leaving 15 bases between the germline ends. This CDR3 reads CASSLSEGGYPYGYTF. CDR3 nucleotide sequence: TGTGCCAGCAGTTTATCGGAAGGGGGTTACCCCTATGGCTACACCTTC.

The chain uses TRBV28 and TRBJ1-3, with 8 bases aligning to TRBD1. The CDR3 runs to 16 residues. Germline V gives CDR1 MDHEN, CDR2 SYDVKM. V was pared by 6 bases and J by 4 bases, with 11 bases of the junction left unmatched. Written as DNA, the CDR3 is TGTGCCAGCAGGACCTCCGGGACAGGACTCGGAAACACCATATATTTT. This translates into CASRTSGTGLGNTIYF.

This clonotype was counted ten times or more. CDR3 amino acids: CASSLEYSSYEQYF. The CDR3 region has the DNA TGCGCCAGCAGCTTGGAGTACAGCTCCTACGAGCAGTACTTC. The V call is TRBV5-1, the J call TRBJ2-7; D gene unclear. Germline CDR1 and CDR2: SGHRS and YFSETQ. The CDR3 has 14 residues. V was shortened by 0 bases and J by 0 bases, with 7 bases between the two germline ends.

This clonotype was seen only a few times. This chain links TRBV14 with TRBJ1-6; D is unclear. The V and J ends lost 3 bases and 8 bases respectively, with 11 bases between them. From germline, CDR1 is SGHDN and CDR2 FVKESK. This CDR3 contains 14 residues. CDR3 DNA: TGTGCCAGCAGCCAGAAACAGATACATTCACCCCTCCACTTT. Its protein is CASSQKQIHSPLHF.

The genes are TRBV29-1 and TRBJ2-1; D is undetermined. V was cut by 0 bases and J by 5 bases, with 14 bases left in between. CDR3 length: 15 residues. The V gene's germline CDR1 is SQVTM and CDR2 ANQGSEA. The CDR3 here is CSVEDLFELNNEQFF. Here the CDR3 DNA reads TGCAGCGTTGAAGATCTGTTCGAACTTAACAATGAGCAGTTCTTC.

This rearrangement joins TRBV3-1 to TRBJ1-2, with D perhaps matching TRBD1 (5 bases). Per germline, CDR1 LGHDT and CDR2 YNNKEL (reference sequence). V was trimmed by 1 base and J by 5 bases, leaving 23 bases between them. The CDR3 is made up of 18 amino acids. The CDR3 sequence is CASSQVALLPGRGYGYTF. CDR3 DNA sequence: TGTGCCAGCAGCCAAGTTGCCCTCCTTCCGGGACGGGGTTATGGCTACACCTTC.

Many counts were recorded for this clonotype. V is TRBV7-2 and J is TRBJ2-1; D is undetermined. V was trimmed by 1 base and J by 7 bases, leaving 11 bases between them. The CDR3 is made up of 14 amino acids. CDR1 and CDR2 (germline): SGHTA, FQGNSA. CDR3 region: CASSLGDHQNEQFF. The CDR3 DNA is TGTGCCAGCAGCTTAGGGGATCACCAAAATGAGCAGTTCTTC.

In the case of this clonotype: One base away lies a much larger clone, so this may be a sequencing read error. The chain couples TRBV20-1 to TRBJ2-7; D is unclear. There are 16 residues in the CDR3. Germline V CDR1 and CDR2: DFQATT, SNEGSKA (reference sequence). The CDR3 DNA is TGCTGTGCTAGAGGTTATGGCAGTTTCCTTCCCTACGAGCAGTACTTC. As protein: CCARGYGSFLPYEQYF.

Ten or more counts support this clonotype. This sequence joins TRBV5-1 and TRBJ1-1; D is possibly TRBD1 (6 bases). CDR1 is SGHRS, CDR2 YFSETQ, per germline. V dropped 3 bases and J dropped 4 bases, with 16 bases sitting between them. This CDR3 comprises 15 residues. This CDR3 is CASSSQAGGATEAFF. The CDR3 DNA sequence: TGCGCCAGCAGCTCCCAAGCCGGGGGGGCCACTGAAGCTTTCTTT.

This clonotype showed up many times. This chain links TRBV7-6 with TRBJ2-3; D unclear. The V and J ends lost 2 bases and 0 bases respectively, with 12 bases between them. The CDR3 covers 16 residues. Per the germline V gene, CDR1 is SGHVS and CDR2 is FNYEAQ. Here the CDR3 DNA reads TGTGCCAGCAGCTTAATGGGGTCCTCTAGCACAGATACGCAGTATTTT. Translation gives CASSLMGSSSTDTQYF.

This clonotype was observed many times. The CDR3 bases are TGTGCCATCAGTGCGGGTCAGGGAATGAACACTGAAGCTTTCTTT. Its translation: CAISAGQGMNTEAFF. The rearrangement links TRBV10-3 to TRBJ1-1, with D perhaps matching TRBD1 (5 bases). Germline CDR1 ENHRY, CDR2 SYGVKD. CDR3 length equals 15 residues. Between the trimmed V and J ends, which lost 4 bases and 0 bases, there was a span of 12 bases.

The V and J genes are TRBV3-1 and TRBJ2-3, with D perhaps matching TRBD2 (5 bases). V was cut by 2 bases and J by 0 bases, with 9 bases left in between. The V gene's germline CDR1 is LGHDT and CDR2 YNNKEL (reference sequence). CDR3 length: 15 amino acids. CDR3 sequence: CASSQRTPSTDTQYF. CDR3 sequence (DNA): TGTGCCAGCAGCCAACGGACTCCGAGCACAGATACGCAGTATTTT.

This clonotype has ten or more counts. V and J are TRBV14 and TRBJ2-1, with no clear D. The CDR3 totals 14 residues. V was trimmed by 1 base and J by 0 bases, leaving 4 bases between them. Germline CDR1 is SGHDN and CDR2 is FVKESK. CDR3 region: CASSQGGSYNEQFF. In DNA, the CDR3 is TGTGCCAGCAGCCAAGGGGGCTCCTACAATGAGCAGTTCTTC.

This clonotype was recorded a few times. The chain links TRBV19 to TRBJ2-2; tentative D call: TRBD1 (6 bases). The CDR3 loop spans 14 amino acids. Trimming cost V 8 bases and J 7 bases, with 17 bases left between them. Per the germline V gene, CDR1 is LNHDA and CDR2 is SQIVND (reference sequence). CDR3 sequence reads: CASSSGVSVGELFF. In DNA form, the CDR3 reads TGTGCCAGTTCATCAGGGGTCTCGGTCGGGGAGCTGTTTTTT.

The genes are TRBV20-1 and TRBJ1-5; 7 bases match TRBD1. After removal of 1 base from V and 2 bases from J, the junction contained 2 bases not matched to a gene. This CDR3 is built from 14 residues. The V gene's germline CDR1 is DFQATT and CDR2 SNEGSKA (reference sequence). CDR3 nucleotides: TGCAGTGCTAGAGTCACAGGGGGCAATCAGCCCCAGCATTTT. It is translated as CSARVTGGNQPQHF.

A few counts support this clonotype. The chain uses TRBV20-1 and TRBJ1-3; D ambiguous. V gave up 3 bases and J gave up 0 bases, with 15 bases separating them. The CDR3 contains 16 residues. Germline CDR1 is DFQATT and CDR2 is SNEGSKA (reference sequence). The CDR3, as DNA: TGCAGTGCTAGGACACCGGCAGGAGGCTCTGGAAACACCATATATTTT. It yields the protein CSARTPAGGSGNTIYF.

V usage is TRBV24-1 and J usage is TRBJ2-3; weak D call: TRBD1 (8 bases). Germline lookup yields CDR1 KGHDR and CDR2 SFDVKD. Trimming took off 1 base at V and 0 bases at J, with 25 bases between the two ends. This CDR3 contains 21 residues. The CDR3 loop is CATSDFGPGNRGRGSTDTQYF. CDR3 sequence (DNA): TGTGCCACCAGTGATTTCGGACCGGGTAACAGGGGGAGGGGTAGCACAGATACGCAGTATTTT.

This chain links TRBV5-1 with TRBJ2-2, with TRBD1 matching over 7 bases. Germline assignment: CDR1 SGHRS and CDR2 YFSETQ. The CDR3 has 15 residues. V shed 2 bases and J 6 bases; nucleotides not matched to a gene: 7. Written as DNA, the CDR3 is TGCGCCAGCAGCTTAGGACAGGTCGGACCCGGGGAGCTGTTTTTT. Translation: CASSLGQVGPGELFF. The whole variable domain, filled in from reference TRBV5-1 and TRBJ2-2, reads KAGVTQTPRYLIKTRGQQVTLSCSPISGHRSVSWYQQTPGQGLQFLFEYFSETQRNKGNFPGRFSGRQFSNSRSEMNVSTLELGDSALYLCASSLGQVGPGELFFGEGSRLTVL.

The V gene is TRBV7-8, the J gene TRBJ1-6; D unresolved. The CDR3 is made up of 16 amino acids. Per germline, CDR1 SGHVS and CDR2 FQNEAQ. The chain's CDR3 is CATSPGGSSYNSPLHF. Written as DNA, the CDR3 is TGTGCTACTTCTCCGGGAGGGAGCTCCTATAATTCACCCCTCCACTTT.

In its sample, this clonotype was seen a few times. The V call is TRBV5-1, the J call TRBJ1-1; 7 bases agree with TRBD1. Germline V CDR1 and CDR2: SGHRS, YFSETQ. V gave up 4 bases and J gave up 1 base; unmatched junction bases: 7. The CDR3 contains 15 residues. For the CDR3, the DNA is TGCGCCAGCAGCCGGAGAGACAGGGAGAACACTGAAGCTTTCTTT. Translation gives CASSRRDRENTEAFF.

In its sample, this clonotype was seen many times. The DNA of the CDR3 is TGTGCCAGCAGTGACGGGACTAGCTCCTACAATGAGCAGTTCTTC. Amino acid sequence: CASSDGTSSYNEQFF. V gene TRBV7-9 combines with J gene TRBJ2-1, with 8 bases aligning to TRBD2. Per germline, CDR1 SEHNR and CDR2 FQNEAQ (reference sequence). This CDR3 spans 15 amino acids. Trimming took 6 bases from V and 0 from J; bases not matched to a gene: 4.

This clonotype was seen only a few times. The chain joins TRBV5-1 to TRBJ2-5, with D hard to call. CDR3 length: 16 amino acids. Trimming took 1 base from V and 1 from J, leaving 14 bases between them. Germline lookup yields CDR1 SGHRS and CDR2 YFSETQ. The CDR3: CASSLFRANFQETQYF. In DNA form, the CDR3 reads TGCGCCAGCAGCTTGTTTCGAGCAAACTTCCAAGAGACCCAGTACTTC.

V is TRBV9 and J is TRBJ1-3, with 7 bases identical to TRBD1. Germline V CDR1 and CDR2: SGDLS, YYNGEE. After removal of 0 bases from V and 7 bases from J, the junction contained 13 bases not matched to a gene. CDR3 length: 17 residues. The CDR3 bases are TGTGCCAGCAGCGTAGCCGTCACAGGGGTCGAGGTGAACACCATATATTTT. Protein sequence: CASSVAVTGVEVNTIYF.

This clonotype was recorded at least ten times. The chain uses TRBV20-1 and TRBJ1-5, with D possibly matching TRBD1 (6 bases). Trimming left V 0 bases short and J 6 bases short, with 27 bases between. CDR1 is DFQATT, CDR2 SNEGSKA, per germline (reference sequence). The CDR3 spans 19 residues. The CDR3 bases are TGCAGTGCTAGAGATCCTGGGGGGGCAGGCGTCCTTGTCAGTCAGCCCCAGCATTTT. Its protein is CSARDPGGAGVLVSQPQHF.

The chain couples TRBV27 to TRBJ1-2; possibly TRBD1 for D (5 bases). The CDR3 is 14 amino acids. Trimming stripped 3 bases from V and 3 bases from J, with 11 bases between. Germline CDR1 MNHEY, CDR2 SMNVEV (reference sequence). CDR3 sequence (DNA): TGTGCCAGCAGTTTTGGGGGTGCAGACTATGGCTACACCTTC. Its protein is CASSFGGADYGYTF.

This chain uses TRBV7-2 with TRBJ1-1; 7 bases map to TRBD1. The germline gives CDR1 SGHTA, CDR2 FQGNSA. After removal of 11 bases from V and 5 bases from J, the junction contained 8 bases not matched to a gene. This CDR3 region has 12 residues. In nucleotides, the CDR3 is TGTGCCTCAGCCCAGGGGGTGACTGAAGCTTTCTTT. Translated: CASAQGVTEAFF.

This clonotype was seen at least ten times. This chain joins TRBV12-3 or TRBV12-4 and TRBJ1-2, with no clear D. The CDR3 is 11 amino acids. Trimming pared 7 bases from V and 4 bases from J, leaving 7 bases between. CDR3: CASKRSYGYTF. The CDR3, as DNA: TGTGCCAGCAAGCGGTCCTATGGCTACACCTTC.

The chain uses TRBV7-2 and TRBJ1-2; 12 bases line up with TRBD1. Germline CDR1 SGHTA, CDR2 FQGNSA. V trimming: 5 bases; J trimming: 3 bases; junction bases outside the gene matches: 7. The CDR3 consists of 16 residues. CDR3 bases: TGTGCCAGCAGCGGGGGACAGGGGGCGGTTTACTATGGCTACACCTTC. It is translated as CASSGGQGAVYYGYTF.